The 3 T cell receptor beta chains listed next were all sequenced from one sample in a study of T cells in Graves' hyperthyroidism and ophthalmopathy. Amplification of TCR beta CDR3 regions was performed using RNA transcripts as template. The study used the HTBI primer set for a first-round RT-PCR of the TCR CDR3. Each CDR3 protein gets one entry after TCRdb re-called the multiplex PCR reads with MiXCR. The data show approximately 400,000 distinct CDR3 sequences, about a sixth seen once. Input material: blood. All receptors come from a woman aged 18-29 years with Graves' hyperthyroidism.

With regard to this clonotype: This may come from a read error, since a much larger clone is one base off. The CDR3 here is CASSYRGDEKLFF. The DNA for the CDR3 is TGTGCCAGCAGTTACAGAGGGGATGAAAAACTGTTTTTT. This sequence joins TRBV6-9 and TRBJ1-4; a possible D gene is TRBD1 (5 bases). Trimming removed 3 bases at V and 6 bases at J, with 8 bases between. Germline assignment: CDR1 MNHGY and CDR2 SVAAGI. The CDR3 contains 13 residues.

This clonotype was seen a few times. The chain joins TRBV5-8 to TRBJ1-1; TRBD1 matches at 7 bases. Germline lookup yields CDR1 SGHTS and CDR2 YDEGEE. The CDR3 is 15 residues long. J was trimmed by 1 base and V by 4 bases; bases with no gene match: 7. This CDR3 reads CASSVIGTANTEAFF. The CDR3 DNA is TGTGCCAGCAGCGTAATTGGGACAGCGAACACTGAAGCTTTCTTT. Full variable domain (missing parts from reference TRBV5-8 and TRBJ1-1): EAGVTQSPTHLIKTRGQQATLRCSPISGHTSVYWYQQALGLGLQFLLWYDEGEERNRGNFPPRFSGRQFPNYSSELNVNALELEDSALYLCASSVIGTANTEAFFGQGTRLTVV.

V usage is TRBV5-1 and J usage is TRBJ2-5, with no clear D. CDR3 length: 14 residues. Deletions cut 5 bases from V and 0 bases from J, with 11 bases between. Germline CDR1 is SGHRS and CDR2 is YFSETQ. CDR3 sequence reads: CASSRDANQETQYF. CDR3 DNA: TGCGCCAGCAGTCGTGACGCTAACCAAGAGACCCAGTACTTC.